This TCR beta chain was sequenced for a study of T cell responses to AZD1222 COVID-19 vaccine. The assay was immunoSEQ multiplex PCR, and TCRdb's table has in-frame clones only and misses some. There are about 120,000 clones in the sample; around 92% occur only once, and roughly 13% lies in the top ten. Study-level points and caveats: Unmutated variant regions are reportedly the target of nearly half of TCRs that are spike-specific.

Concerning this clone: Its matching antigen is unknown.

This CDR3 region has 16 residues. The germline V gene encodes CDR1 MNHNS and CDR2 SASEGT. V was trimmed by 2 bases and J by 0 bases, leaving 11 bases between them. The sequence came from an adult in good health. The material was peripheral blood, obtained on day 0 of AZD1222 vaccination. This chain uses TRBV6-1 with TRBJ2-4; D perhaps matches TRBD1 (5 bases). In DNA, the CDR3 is TGTGCCAGCAGTGAAACAGGTTATCTAGCCAAAAACATTCAGTACTTC. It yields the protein CASSETGYLAKNIQYF.